A selection of T cell receptor beta chains follows, all from one sample in a study of T-cell reconstitution after alpha-beta-depleted transplantation in children. MiXCR was run by TCRdb on the PCR reads, yielding one entry per CDR3 protein. This table has about 540,000 distinct CDR3 sequences, around 19% appearing once. The sample in question was PBMCs from the stem cell graft donor, obtained from the stem cell graft. The source of these receptors is a human donor who donated a stem cell graft to a child with acute lymphoblastic leukemia. The CDR3 runs from the conserved cysteine through the conserved F or W. The order of the fields is D gene, J gene, V gene, clone size, CDR3 DNA, CDR3 protein. D genes are given only for firm matches. Rows give clone size only sometimes, using once, few, many, or a class for an expanded clone.

NA | TRBJ1-6 | TRBV27 | few | TGTGCCAGCAGTTTATTGGGGGCACCCCTCCACTTT | CASSLLGAPLHF
NA | TRBJ2-6 | TRBV9 | few | TGTGCCAGCAGCGTAAGGGCTGGGGCCAACGTCCTGACTTTC | CASSVRAGANVLTF
NA | TRBJ1-3 | TRBV7-8 | few | TGTGCCAGCAGCCTATCCTTGTATTCTGGAAACACCATATATTTT | CASSLSLYSGNTIYF
NA | TRBJ1-1 | TRBV7-9 | NA | TGTGCCAGCTCAACGACCGCGAACACTGAAGCTTTCTTT | CASSTTANTEAFF
TRBD1 | TRBJ2-1 | TRBV3-1 | NA | TGTGCCAGCACCAGACAGGGGTTTCCCTACAATGAGCAGTTCTTC | CASTRQGFPYNEQFF
TRBD1 | TRBJ1-1 | TRBV29-1 | NA | TGCAGCGTTGAAGCCAAAGGGGACAGGGGATTTGGGGCTTTCTTT | CSVEAKGDRGFGAFF
NA | TRBJ1-5 | TRBV7-9 | many | TGTGCCAGCAGCTTGGGGGGGCAGCCCCAGCATTTT | CASSLGGQPQHF
NA | TRBJ1-1 | TRBV12-3/TRBV12-4 | few | TGTGCCAGCAGCAAGACCGCTTGGGGGCTCGAAGCTTTCTTT | CASSKTAWGLEAFF
TRBD1 | TRBJ2-2 | TRBV5-1 | NA | TGCGCCAGTTTCCGGGACAGAATTATCACCGGGGAGCTGTTTTTT | CASFRDRIITGELFF
NA | TRBJ2-1 | TRBV7-8 | few | TGTGCCAGCAGCTTATACGGCTACAATGAGCAGTTCTTC | CASSLYGYNEQFF
TRBD2 | TRBJ2-4 | TRBV7-8 | NA | TGTGCCAGCAGCTTAGCCCGACTAGCGGAGGGAGCCAAAAACATTCAGTACTTC | CASSLARLAEGAKNIQYF
NA | TRBJ1-1 | TRBV20-1 | NA | TGCAGATCTTTAGCTGGGATGAACACTGAAGCTTTCTTT | CRSLAGMNTEAFF
NA | TRBJ1-2 | TRBV29-1 | NA | TGCAGCGTTGTCGGCGAGTCCTATGGCTACACCTTC | CSVVGESYGYTF
NA | TRBJ2-7 | TRBV27 | NA | TGTGCCAGCTGGCCCCTCCACGACCCCTACGAGCAGTACTTC | CASWPLHDPYEQYF
NA | TRBJ2-1 | TRBV12-3/TRBV12-4 | NA | TGTGCCAGCAGTTTAGATGCGTGGCCAGCCGACAATGAGCAGTTCTTC | CASSLDAWPADNEQFF
NA | TRBJ1-4 | TRBV20-1 | NA | TGCAGTGCTCCCGATGGGGGAAAACTGTTTTTT | CSAPDGGKLFF
NA | TRBJ1-1 | TRBV10-1 | few | TGCGCCAGCAGGAGGACAGTGAACACTGAAGCTTTCTTT | CASRRTVNTEAFF
NA | TRBJ1-4 | TRBV12-3/TRBV12-4 | few | TGTGCCAGCAGTTTAACCCTAGTAAAACTGTTTTTT | CASSLTLVKLFF
NA | TRBJ2-1 | TRBV7-3 | NA | TGTGCCAGCAGCTTAGGTGGGGCTGTCTCCTACAATGAGCAGTTCTTC | CASSLGGAVSYNEQFF
NA | TRBJ1-2 | TRBV5-1 | NA | TGCGCCAGCTCCCTTTTGGATTTTAACTATGGCTACACCTTC | CASSLLDFNYGYTF
NA | TRBJ2-3 | TRBV5-1 | few | TGCGCCAGCAGCTTCCAGCGTGCGAGGGCAGATACGCAGTATTTT | CASSFQRARADTQYF
TRBD1 | TRBJ2-5 | TRBV27 | many | TGTGCCAGCAGTTGGGGGAACAGGGGGCGCGGAGAGACCCAGTACTTC | CASSWGNRGRGETQYF
TRBD1 | TRBJ2-7 | TRBV20-1 | few | TGCAGTGCTAAGGCAGGGGGTACGCGCTACGAGCAGTACTTC | CSAKAGGTRYEQYF
TRBD2 | TRBJ2-5 | TRBV3-1 | NA | TGTGCCAGCAGCCTTCCGGGACTAGCGGGTCCAAGCGGGACCCAGTACTTC | CASSLPGLAGPSGTQYF
TRBD2 | TRBJ2-7 | TRBV5-1 | few | TGCGCCAGCAGCGTTGGGACTACCGAGACCTACGAGCAGTACTTC | CASSVGTTETYEQYF
TRBD1 | TRBJ1-1 | TRBV20-1 | few | TGCAGTGCTAGAGATGAGACAGGGATGAACACTGAAGCTTTCTTT | CSARDETGMNTEAFF
NA | TRBJ1-2 | TRBV4-1 | once | TGCGCCAGCAGTCGCATAGGGGGGGCTGTGAAGAACTATGGCTACACCTTC | CASSRIGGAVKNYGYTF
NA | TRBJ2-1 | TRBV10-3 | NA | TGTGCCATCAGTGTACTCAGGGGTCCGTACAATGAGCAGTTCTTC | CAISVLRGPYNEQFF
NA | TRBJ2-1 | TRBV5-1 | NA | TGCGCCAGCACCTTGGGGACGCAGGACAATGAGCAGTTCTTC | CASTLGTQDNEQFF
NA | TRBJ1-1 | TRBV7-3 | few | TGTGCCAGCAGCCCTCCCGGGCCCCAGGAGAAGGCTTTCTTT | CASSPPGPQEKAFF
NA | TRBJ2-7 | TRBV29-1 | few | TGCAGCGTTGAAAACCCGGGCTTATTCCCCTACGAGCAGTACTTC | CSVENPGLFPYEQYF
NA | TRBJ2-3 | TRBV20-1 | NA | TGCAGTGCTAGAGGTCCGGCAGATACGCAGTATTTT | CSARGPADTQYF
TRBD2 | TRBJ2-1 | TRBV2 | many | TGTGCCCTCCAAAGGAAAAGAGCGGGAGTTAATGAGCAGTTCTTC | CALQRKRAGVNEQFF
NA | TRBJ2-2 | TRBV6-5 | many | TGTGCCAGCCGGGGCACCGGGGAGCTGTTTTTT | CASRGTGELFF
NA | TRBJ2-2 | TRBV5-8 | few | TGTGCCAGCAGCCCCTTCCCCAGCGCCGGGGAGCTGTTTTTT | CASSPFPSAGELFF
NA | TRBJ2-7 | TRBV12-3/TRBV12-4 | many | TGTGCCAGCAGTTGGGGAACCTACGAGCAGTACTTC | CASSWGTYEQYF
NA | TRBJ2-7 | TRBV5-1 | once | TGCGCCAGCAGCTTCGGCAGTGGAGGGAGCGAGCAGTACTTC | CASSFGSGGSEQYF
TRBD2 | TRBJ2-1 | TRBV7-9 | few | TGTGCCAGCGGTAGCGGGAGACGTTACAATGAGCAGTTCTTC | CASGSGRRYNEQFF
NA | TRBJ1-6 | TRBV20-1 | many | TGCAGTGCTCCGGCTGGGGCTGATAATTCACCCCTCCACTTT | CSAPAGADNSPLHF
NA | TRBJ2-1 | TRBV18 | few | TGTGCCAGCTCACCTCTCAGGCTAAGTCCAGGGCAGCAAAGTAATGAGCAGTTCTTC | CASSPLRLSPGQQSNEQFF
TRBD2 | TRBJ2-5 | TRBV5-1 | few | TGCGCCAGCAGCCTTCGACTAGCGGGAGTCTTAAAAGCTCGAGAGACCCAGTACTTC | CASSLRLAGVLKARETQYF
NA | TRBJ2-5 | TRBV7-8 | NA | TGTGCCAGCAGCTTACGGTCAATCGGGGAGACCCAGTACTTC | CASSLRSIGETQYF
TRBD1 | TRBJ2-2 | TRBV7-9 | many | TGTGCCAGCAGCCCACAAGACAGGGCCCCCGGGGAGCTGTTTTTT | CASSPQDRAPGELFF
TRBD1 | TRBJ2-5 | TRBV7-9 | few | TGTGCCAGCAGCCGGACAGGGGGCAAAGAGACCCAGTACTTC | CASSRTGGKETQYF
TRBD2 | TRBJ2-5 | TRBV18 | NA | TGTGCCAGCTCCGTTCCGGGGACTATTGAGACCCAGTACTTC | CASSVPGTIETQYF
NA | TRBJ2-7 | TRBV12-3/TRBV12-4 | few | TGTGCCAGCAGTTTAGCGCCCCCGATTGACGAGCAGTACTTC | CASSLAPPIDEQYF
NA | TRBJ2-2 | TRBV5-1 | few | TGCGCCAGCAGCGACGGGCACAGGGACACCGGGGAGCTGTTTTTT | CASSDGHRDTGELFF
TRBD1 | TRBJ2-7 | TRBV12-3/TRBV12-4 | NA | TGTGCCAGCAGTTTAGAGGGACAGGATCTCTACGAGCAGTACTTC | CASSLEGQDLYEQYF
NA | TRBJ1-5 | TRBV6-6 | few | TGTGCCAGCGTGGAGATCCAGAATCAGCCCCAGCATTTT | CASVEIQNQPQHF
TRBD1 | TRBJ2-4 | TRBV15 | many | TGTGCCACCAGCAGAGAAAAGACAGGGGAAAACATTCAGTACTTC | CATSREKTGENIQYF
TRBD2 | TRBJ2-4 | TRBV11-1 | once | TGTGCCAGCAGCTTAGTTGCAGCGGGAGAAATTGCCCGACAAAACATTCAGTACTTC | CASSLVAAGEIARQNIQYF
TRBD1 | TRBJ2-7 | TRBV6-5 | few | TGTGCCAGCAGTTACGACCCAGGGGGCTACGAGCAGTACTTC | CASSYDPGGYEQYF
TRBD2 | TRBJ2-7 | TRBV5-1 | NA | TGCGCCACTTCAGCGGGAAATAGCTACGAGCAGTACTTC | CATSAGNSYEQYF